This is a list of T cell receptor beta chains from one sample in a study of cytomegalovirus exposure and HLA in healthy donors. Profiling relied on immunoSEQ multiplex PCR, and the TCRdb table lists in-frame clones only, not all of them. The sample carries about 130,000 clones, around 87% recorded once. The specimen was PBMCs. These receptors were taken from a woman in her 30s in good health and CMV-seronegative. CDR3s include the opening cysteine and the closing phenylalanine or tryptophan. The D gene is left open where the match is weak. Not all rows give a size; the values are once, few, many and, for expanded clones, a class.

TRBJ1-6 TRBD1 TRBV6-6 - CASTPHRGPHSPLHF TGTGCCAGCACCCCTCACAGGGGTCCCCATTCACCCCTCCACTTT
TRBJ2-1 - TRBV4-3 - CASSPRRVSASYNEQFF TGCGCCAGCAGCCCCCGCCGGGTTAGCGCATCCTACAATGAGCAGTTCTTC
TRBJ2-5 - TRBV18 - CASSPNQIETQYF TGTGCCAGCTCGCCGAACCAGATAGAGACCCAGTACTTC
TRBJ1-1 TRBD1 TRBV19 - CASSIWDSNTEAFF TGTGCCAGTAGTATCTGGGACAGTAACACTGAAGCTTTCTTT
TRBJ1-5 - TRBV28 - CASCHPDQPQHF TGTGCCAGCTGCCACCCGGATCAGCCCCAGCATTTT
TRBJ1-4 TRBD1 TRBV11-2 once CASSLGSQGAGEKLFF TGTGCCAGCAGCTTAGGGTCACAGGGGGCGGGTGAAAAACTGTTTTTT
TRBJ1-1 - TRBV7-2 - CASSFDRLLNTEAFF TGTGCCAGCAGCTTCGACAGATTACTCAACACTGAAGCTTTCTTT
TRBJ2-2 - TRBV6-1 - CAGRGQNTGELFF TGTGCCGGGCGAGGACAGAACACCGGGGAGCTGTTTTTT
TRBJ1-4 TRBD1 TRBV28 - CASSFSSGGIREKLFF TGTGCCAGCAGTTTCAGTTCAGGGGGGATTCGTGAAAAACTGTTTTTT
TRBJ1-4 TRBD1 TRBV13 - CASSLGGQGAEKLFF TGTGCCAGCAGCTTAGGGGGACAGGGGGCTGAAAAACTGTTTTTT
TRBJ2-7 TRBD1 TRBV7-2 - CASSFDRGYEQYF TGTGCCAGCAGCTTCGACAGGGGCTACGAGCAGTACTTC
TRBJ2-2 - TRBV7-6 - CASSYGTGSTGELFF TGTGCCAGCAGCTATGGTACAGGGAGCACCGGGGAGCTGTTTTTT
TRBJ1-1 - TRBV5-1 once CASSLAWGETEAFF TGCGCCAGCAGCTTGGCCTGGGGAGAGACTGAAGCTTTCTTT
TRBJ1-1 TRBD1 TRBV7-6 - CASSLQPLSTGANTEAFF TGTGCCAGCAGCCTCCAGCCGCTATCGACAGGGGCAAACACTGAAGCTTTCTTT
TRBJ2-5 TRBD1 TRBV5-4 - CASSSMNRGGETQYF TGTGCCAGCAGCAGTATGAACAGGGGTGGGGAGACCCAGTACTTC
TRBJ1-1 - TRBV18 - CASSPTGNAEAFF TGTGCCAGCTCACCAACGGGGAACGCTGAAGCTTTCTTT
TRBJ1-1 TRBD1 TRBV7-3 - CASSPTGGMNTEAFF TGTGCCAGCAGCCCCACAGGGGGCATGAACACTGAAGCTTTCTTT
TRBJ2-1 TRBD2 TRBV28 - CASIQTSGGWSRQFF TGTGCCAGCATCCAAACTAGCGGGGGGTGGAGCCGGCAGTTCTTC
TRBJ2-5 - TRBV2 - CASSRLLQETQYF TGTGCCAGCAGCCGACTACTTCAAGAGACCCAGTACTTC
TRBJ2-1 TRBD1 TRBV5-1 - CASSWGYRGNSDNEQFF TGCGCCAGCAGCTGGGGATACAGGGGGAATTCGGACAATGAGCAGTTCTTC
TRBJ2-2 TRBD2 TRBV7-2 - CASSYDPGLGAPGELFF TGTGCCAGCAGCTATGACCCGGGACTAGGCGCGCCAGGGGAGCTGTTTTTT
TRBJ2-1 - TRBV18 - CASSPGSYNEQFF TGTGCCAGCTCACCAGGCAGCTACAATGAGCAGTTCTTC
TRBJ1-2 TRBD1 TRBV27 few CASSVRTGGADGYTF TGTGCCAGCAGCGTACGGACAGGGGGCGCGGATGGCTACACCTTC
TRBJ1-2 TRBD1 TRBV6-5 - CASSFGTGDGYTF TGTGCCAGCAGTTTTGGGACAGGTGATGGCTACACCTTC
TRBJ1-1 - TRBV5-6 - CASSLGPKNTEAFF TGTGCCAGCAGCTTGGGGCCAAAGAACACTGAAGCTTTCTTT
TRBJ2-1 TRBD1 TRBV6-5 once CASSYSDRNEQFF TGTGCCAGCAGTTACTCGGACAGGAATGAGCAGTTCTTC
TRBJ2-2 TRBD2 TRBV13 - CASSASGRDTGELFF TGTGCCAGCAGCGCAAGCGGGAGGGACACCGGGGAGCTGTTTTTT
TRBJ2-7 TRBD1 TRBV5-1 once CASSLSSSGGEGQYF TGCGCCAGCAGCTTGAGTTCGTCAGGGGGCGAAGGGCAGTACTTC
TRBJ2-6 TRBD1 TRBV27 - CASSFGTAGANVLTF TGTGCCAGCAGTTTCGGGACAGCTGGGGCCAACGTCCTGACTTTC
TRBJ2-3 TRBD2 TRBV30 - CACEGTSGRSDTQYF TGTGCCTGTGAGGGGACTAGCGGGAGATCAGATACGCAGTATTTT
TRBJ1-2 - TRBV27 - CASSFRQGLGYGYTF TGTGCCAGCAGTTTCCGCCAGGGCCTGGGTTATGGCTACACCTTC
TRBJ1-4 TRBD1 TRBV5-1 - CASSFGGGYGTNEKLFF TGCGCCAGCAGCTTTGGAGGGGGCTACGGAACTAATGAAAAACTGTTTTTT
TRBJ1-1 - TRBV28 - CASSLLGEAFF TGTGCCAGCAGTTTATTGGGCGAAGCTTTCTTT
TRBJ2-1 - TRBV2 - CASMRRSSYNEQFF TGTGCCAGCATGAGACGGAGCTCCTACAATGAGCAGTTCTTC
TRBJ1-5 TRBD1 TRBV28 - CAVIGQGWGQPQHF TGTGCCGTAATAGGACAGGGCTGGGGGCAGCCCCAGCATTTT
TRBJ2-2 TRBD2 TRBV4-1 - CASSQDLTGRAGELFF TGCGCCAGCAGCCAAGATTTAACGGGGAGGGCCGGGGAGCTGTTTTTT
TRBJ1-2 TRBD1 TRBV5-4 - CASSSGQNYGYTF TGTGCCAGCAGCTCGGGACAGAACTATGGCTACACCTTC
TRBJ1-1 TRBD1 TRBV6-5 few CASSQGAFAFF TGTGCCAGCAGTCAGGGGGCTTTTGCTTTCTTT
TRBJ1-4 - TRBV19 few CASSITRGQGEKLFF TGTGCCAGTAGTATAACCCGGGGTCAAGGAGAAAAACTGTTTTTT
TRBJ2-2 TRBD2 TRBV27 - CASRTREVNTGELFF TGTGCCAGCCGTACCCGGGAGGTGAACACCGGGGAGCTGTTTTTT
TRBJ1-6 TRBD1 TRBV6-1 - CASSVLGTGRNSPLHF TGTGCCAGCAGTGTATTAGGGACAGGGAGAAATTCACCCCTCCACTTT
TRBJ2-7 - TRBV5-6 - CASSFYRRYYEQYF TGTGCCAGCAGCTTTTACAGGAGATACTACGAGCAGTACTTC
TRBJ2-2 TRBD1 TRBV9 - CASSAGTANTGELFF TGTGCCAGCAGCGCCGGGACAGCTAACACCGGGGAGCTGTTTTTT
TRBJ2-3 TRBD1 TRBV29-1 few CSVVGGGPDTQYF TGCAGCGTTGTAGGGGGCGGACCAGATACGCAGTATTTT
TRBJ1-1 - TRBV7-3 - CASSFGRGMNTEAFF TGTGCCAGCAGCTTCGGACGGGGAATGAACACTGAAGCTTTCTTT
TRBJ2-1 - TRBV6-5 - CASSSLSGPNNEQFF TGTGCCAGCAGTTCCCTGTCAGGGCCGAACAATGAGCAGTTCTTC
TRBJ2-1 - TRBV19 - CASTPSVASNEQFF TGTGCCAGTACCCCTTCGGTCGCTAGCAATGAGCAGTTCTTC
TRBJ1-2 TRBD1 TRBV5-4 - CASSFLRTGNYGYTF TGTGCCAGCAGCTTCCTTCGGACAGGGAACTATGGCTACACCTTC
TRBJ2-3 TRBD1 TRBV4-3 - CASSQVGPGQAFTDTQYF TGCGCCAGCAGCCAAGTCGGGCCGGGACAGGCGTTCACAGATACGCAGTATTTT
TRBJ2-5 - TRBV5-1 - CASSLVSGFETQYF TGCGCCAGCAGCTTGGTGTCAGGGTTCGAGACCCAGTACTTC